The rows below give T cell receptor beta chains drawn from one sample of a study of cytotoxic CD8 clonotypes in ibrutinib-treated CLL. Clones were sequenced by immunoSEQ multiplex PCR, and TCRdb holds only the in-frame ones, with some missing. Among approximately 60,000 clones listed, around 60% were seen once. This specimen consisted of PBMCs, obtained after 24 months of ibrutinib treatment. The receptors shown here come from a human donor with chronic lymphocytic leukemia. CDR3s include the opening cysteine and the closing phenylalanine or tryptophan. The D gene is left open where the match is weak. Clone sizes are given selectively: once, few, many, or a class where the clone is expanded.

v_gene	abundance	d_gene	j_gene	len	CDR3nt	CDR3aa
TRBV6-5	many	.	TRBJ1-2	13	TGTGCCAGCAGCGAAGACAGGATCTATGGCTACACCTTC	CASSEDRIYGYTF
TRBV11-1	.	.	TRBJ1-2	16	TGTGCCAGCAGCCCCCGCGGTCCAGGGGCGGCCTATGGCTACACCTTC	CASSPRGPGAAYGYTF
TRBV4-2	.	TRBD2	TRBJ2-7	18	TGTGCCAGCAGCCAAGATCTGGCAGCTAGCGGGAGGAGTTACGAGCAGTACTTC	CASSQDLAASGRSYEQYF
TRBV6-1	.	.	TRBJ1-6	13	TGTGCCAGCAGTAACACAGGGAATTCACCCCTCCACTTT	CASSNTGNSPLHF
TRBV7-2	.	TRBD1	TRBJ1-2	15	TGTGCCAGCAGGTATACTGGGACAGGAGGCTATGGCTACACCTTC	CASRYTGTGGYGYTF
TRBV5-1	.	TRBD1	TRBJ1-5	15	TGCGCCAGCAGCTTGTCCGGGACAGTCGATCAGCCCCAGCATTTT	CASSLSGTVDQPQHF
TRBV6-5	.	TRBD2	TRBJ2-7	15	TGTGCCAGCAGTTTAAGACTAGCGGGACGGGACGAGCAGTACTTC	CASSLRLAGRDEQYF
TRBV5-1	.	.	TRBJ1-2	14	TGCGCCAGCAGCCCAGACAGAACCTTCTATGGCTACACCTTC	CASSPDRTFYGYTF
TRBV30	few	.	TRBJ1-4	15	TGTGCCTGGAGTCCCGGGCCTGTACTTAATGAAAAACTGTTTTTT	CAWSPGPVLNEKLFF
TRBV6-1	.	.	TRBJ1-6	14	TGTGCCAGCAGTGAACGGGGGGATTCTTCGGTCCTCCACTTT	CASSERGDSSVLHF
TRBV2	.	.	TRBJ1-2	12	TGTGCCAGCATTTCAACAGGCTATGGCTACACCTTC	CASISTGYGYTF
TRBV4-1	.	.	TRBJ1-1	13	TGCGCCAGCAGGCAGACGGCGAACACTGAAGCTTTCTTT	CASRQTANTEAFF
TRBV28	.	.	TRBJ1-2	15	TGTGCCAGCAGTTACACACTCACAGGAAACTATGGCTACACCTTC	CASSYTLTGNYGYTF
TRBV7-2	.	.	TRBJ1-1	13	TGTGCCAGCAGCTTAGGGGGGACCACTGAAGCTTTCTTT	CASSLGGTTEAFF
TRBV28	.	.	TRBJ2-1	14	TGTGCCAGCAGAAGGGGGAGGGCCGATAATGAGCAGTTCTTC	CASRRGRADNEQFF
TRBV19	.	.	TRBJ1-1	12	TGTGCCAGTAGTATAGCTACCACTGAGGCTTTCTTT	CASSIATTEAFF
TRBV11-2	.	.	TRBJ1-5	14	TGTGCCAGCAGCTTAGCCTTCCGGTGGTCAGCCCAGCATTTT	CASSLAFRWSAQHF
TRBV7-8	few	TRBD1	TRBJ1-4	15	TGTGCCAGCAGCCCTTTCCGGGACAGTCGGGAAAAACTGTTTTTT	CASSPFRDSREKLFF
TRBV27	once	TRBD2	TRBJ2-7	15	TGTGCCAGCAGAAGGTCAGCGGGAGGGCGCAACGAGCAGTACTTC	CASRRSAGGRNEQYF
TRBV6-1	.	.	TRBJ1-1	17	TGTGCCAGCAGTGAAGCGAGGGCCTGGGGCATGAACACTGAAGCTTTCTTT	CASSEARAWGMNTEAFF
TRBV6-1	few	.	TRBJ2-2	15	TGTGCCAGCAGTGAAGCGACGGGATTCTCCGGGGAGCTGTTTTTT	CASSEATGFSGELFF
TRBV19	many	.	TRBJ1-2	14	TGTGCCAGTACTCCAACCGGGACGGACTATGGCTACACCTTC	CASTPTGTDYGYTF
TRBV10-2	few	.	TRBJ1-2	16	TGCGCCAGCAGTGAGTTGGGGACCCCTAAAACGGAATTTGACACCTTC	CASSELGTPKTEFDTF
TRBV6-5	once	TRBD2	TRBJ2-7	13	TGTGCCAGCGGATTAAGCGGGGCGTACGAGCAGTACTTC	CASGLSGAYEQYF
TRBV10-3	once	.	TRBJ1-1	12	TGTGCCATCAGTCAGACGGACACTGAAGCTTTCTTT	CAISQTDTEAFF
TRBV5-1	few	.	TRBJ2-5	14	TGCGCCAGCCGAAGGGGAGACACAAAAGAGACCCAGTACTTC	CASRRGDTKETQYF
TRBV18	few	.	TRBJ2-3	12	TGTGCCAGCTCTCGCGACACAGATACGCAGTATTTT	CASSRDTDTQYF
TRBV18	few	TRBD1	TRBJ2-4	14	TGTGCCAGCTTCCCTGGACAGGGCAAAAACATTCAGTACTTC	CASFPGQGKNIQYF
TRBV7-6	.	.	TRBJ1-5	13	TGTGCCAGCAGCTCAGGGGGCAATCAGCCCCAGCATTTT	CASSSGGNQPQHF
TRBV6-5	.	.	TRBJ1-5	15	TGTGCCAGCAGCCCGACCCGGGGGAGCAATCAGCCCCAGCATTTT	CASSPTRGSNQPQHF
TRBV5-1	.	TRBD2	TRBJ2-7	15	TGCGCCAGCAGCTGGGGAGGGACCGGAGCCTACGAGCAGTACTTC	CASSWGGTGAYEQYF
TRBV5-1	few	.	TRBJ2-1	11	TGCGCCAGCAGCACTGGGGGAGAGCAGTTCTTC	CASSTGGEQFF
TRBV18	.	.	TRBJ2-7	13	TGTGCCAGCTCTCCAACTGAAATGAGCGAGCAGTACTTC	CASSPTEMSEQYF
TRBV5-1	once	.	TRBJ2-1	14	TGCGCCAGCAGCGTGGCCGGCCCCTACAATGAGCAGTTCTTC	CASSVAGPYNEQFF
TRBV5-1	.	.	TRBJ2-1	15	TGCGCCAGCAGCTTGTCGGGGGCGAGGTACAATGAGCAGTTCTTC	CASSLSGARYNEQFF
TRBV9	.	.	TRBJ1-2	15	TGTGCCAGCAGCGTAAGCGGCAGGCCTAACTATGGCTACACCTTC	CASSVSGRPNYGYTF
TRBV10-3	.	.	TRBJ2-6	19	TGTGCCATCAGTGCCTGGGGGACTGGGGGCGCAAGTGGGGCCAACGTCCTGACTTTC	CAISAWGTGGASGANVLTF
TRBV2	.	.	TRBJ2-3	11	TGTGCCAGCAGTGATTTGGTTACGCAGTATTTT	CASSDLVTQYF
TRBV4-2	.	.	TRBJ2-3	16	TGTGCCAGCAGCCTCATCCGTAGCAAATCCACAGATACGCAGTATTTT	CASSLIRSKSTDTQYF
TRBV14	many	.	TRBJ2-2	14	TGTGCCAGCAGCCAAGTATACGGCACCGGGGAGCTGTTTTTT	CASSQVYGTGELFF
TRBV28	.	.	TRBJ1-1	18	TGTGCCAGCAGTTTATCGATTGTTTTTCGGGTGAGGGACACTGAAGCTTTCTTT	CASSLSIVFRVRDTEAFF
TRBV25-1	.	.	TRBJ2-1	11	TGTGCCAGCAGTGGGGGGAATGAGCAGTTCTTC	CASSGGNEQFF
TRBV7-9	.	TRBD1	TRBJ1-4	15	TGTGCCAGCAGCTTAGGTGACAGGGGGAAAGAAAAACTGTTTTTT	CASSLGDRGKEKLFF
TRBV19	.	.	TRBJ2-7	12	TGTGCCAGTAGTACAAATTTCTACGAGCAGTACTTC	CASSTNFYEQYF
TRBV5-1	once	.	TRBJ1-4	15	TGCGCCAGCAGCTCGGCGGGCAGACCTAATGAAAAACTGTTTTTT	CASSSAGRPNEKLFF
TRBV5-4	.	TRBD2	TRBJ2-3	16	TGTGCCAGCAGCACGCGACTAGCGGGGGGGTCAGATACGCAGTATTTT	CASSTRLAGGSDTQYF
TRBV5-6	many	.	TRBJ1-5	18	TGTGCCAGCAGCAATTTCTTCGGACAGCATTATAGCAATCAGCCCCAGCATTTT	CASSNFFGQHYSNQPQHF
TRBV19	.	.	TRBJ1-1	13	TGTGCCAGTAGTCCCCGCCCCGAGGCTGAAGCTTTCTTT	CASSPRPEAEAFF
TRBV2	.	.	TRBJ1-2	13	TGTGCCACCCGCCTGGCAACTAACTATGGCTACACCTTC	CATRLATNYGYTF
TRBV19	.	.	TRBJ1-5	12	TGTGCCAGTAAGCCAGGGAATCAGCCCCAGCATTTT	CASKPGNQPQHF
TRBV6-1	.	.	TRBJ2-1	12	TGTGCCAGCGAAGGACAGTACAATGAGCAGTTCTTC	CASEGQYNEQFF
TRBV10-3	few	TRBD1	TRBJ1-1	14	TGTGCCATCGGGGGACAGGGGATGAACACTGAAGCTTTCTTT	CAIGGQGMNTEAFF
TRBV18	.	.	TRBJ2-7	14	TGTGCCAGCTCACTCAAGGACGGGAGCTACGAGCAGTACTTC	CASSLKDGSYEQYF
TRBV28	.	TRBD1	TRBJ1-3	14	TGTGCCAGCAGTCAGGGGGCGGCTGGAAACACCATATATTTT	CASSQGAAGNTIYF
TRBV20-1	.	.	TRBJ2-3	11	TGCAGTGCTGCCAGGGCAGATACGCAGTATTTT	CSAARADTQYF